One sample yielded the 25 T cell receptor beta chains listed below, sequenced in a study of T cell changes during pregnancy in multiple sclerosis. TCRdb keeps only in-frame clones here, not all; method: immunoSEQ multiplex PCR. This repertoire shows about 44,000 clones, 85% to 95% found once; its top ten account for under 1.5%. Sequencing was carried out using peripheral blood. The source of these receptors is a female donor with multiple sclerosis, enrolled in a pregnancy study.

This sequence joins TRBV28 and TRBJ1-2; D is unclear. V was clipped by 3 bases and J by 8 bases, with 13 bases between them. The CDR3 runs to 13 residues. Germline V gene lookup returns CDR1 MDHEN and CDR2 SYDVKM. CDR3 sequence reads: CASSFVIFYGYTF. The CDR3 DNA reads as TGTGCCAGCAGTTTCGTGATTTTTTACGGCTACACCTTC.

V gene TRBV4-2 combines with J gene TRBJ2-1, with 7 bases aligning to TRBD2. CDR1 and CDR2 from the germline V gene are LGHNA and YNFKEQ. The CDR3 is made up of 17 amino acids. V was pared by 1 base and J by 1 base, with 7 bases of the junction left unmatched. The CDR3 region is CASSQASSGSSYNEQFF. The DNA for the CDR3 is TGTGCCAGCAGCCAAGCCAGTAGCGGGTCGTCCTACAATGAGCAGTTCTTC.

The V gene is TRBV6-1, the J gene TRBJ2-1, with no clear D. Germline V gene sequence: CDR1 MNHNS, CDR2 SASEGT. With 6 bases removed from V and 6 bases from J, the gap between germline ends came to 9 bases. The CDR3 loop spans 12 amino acids. CDR3 protein: CASRPPANEQFF. The CDR3 DNA sequence: TGTGCCAGCAGGCCCCCGGCCAATGAGCAGTTCTTC.

The rearrangement uses TRBV4-1 and TRBJ1-5; 8 bases are shared with TRBD1. CDR3 size: 15 residues. J was trimmed by 3 bases and V by 4 bases; bases with no gene match: 5. Germline V CDR1 and CDR2: MGHRA, YSYEKL. Written as DNA, the CDR3 is TGCGCCAGCAGCCTAAGGGGACAGGACAATCAGCCCCAGCATTTT. This gives the protein CASSLRGQDNQPQHF.

This chain joins TRBV7-8 and TRBJ2-3; no definite D call. This CDR3 is built from 17 residues. Trimming shortened V by 1 base and J by 8 bases, and 22 bases separated the two germline ends. CDR1 is SGHVS and CDR2 is FQNEAQ in the germline V gene. The CDR3 DNA sequence: TGTGCCAGCAGCTTAGTCACACTGGCGGTAGCAGGTCGTACGCAGTATTTT. This gives the protein CASSLVTLAVAGRTQYF.

The chain links TRBV5-1 to TRBJ2-5, with D maybe TRBD2 (5 bases). V dropped 7 bases and J dropped 5 bases, with 9 bases sitting between them. The CDR3 spans 11 residues. Germline V gives CDR1 SGHRS, CDR2 YFSETQ. CDR3 protein: CASEGGETQYF. CDR3 nucleotide sequence: TGCGCCAGCGAGGGCGGGGAGACCCAGTACTTC.

The chain combines TRBV5-1 with TRBJ2-7; 10 bases agree with TRBD1. There are 15 residues in the CDR3. Unmatched junction bases numbered 8, after V lost 7 bases and J lost 1 base. Germline CDR1 and CDR2: SGHRS and YFSETQ. CDR3 region: CASGSGTGVSYEQYF. In DNA, the CDR3 is TGCGCCAGCGGGTCCGGGACAGGGGTTTCCTACGAGCAGTACTTC. Complete variable domain (other parts from reference TRBV5-1 and TRBJ2-7): KAGVTQTPRYLIKTRGQQVTLSCSPISGHRSVSWYQQTPGQGLQFLFEYFSETQRNKGNFPGRFSGRQFSNSRSEMNVSTLELGDSALYLCASGSGTGVSYEQYFGPGTRLTVT.

The chain is built from TRBV28 and TRBJ2-7; D gene uncertain. The V gene lost 7 bases and the J gene lost 2 bases, with 6 bases spanning the gap. CDR1 and CDR2 (germline): MDHEN, SYDVKM. CDR3 length equals 11 residues. CDR3 nucleotide sequence: TGTGCCAGCACCCTTACCTACGAGCAGTACTTC. Translated: CASTLTYEQYF.

The CDR3 DNA reads TGTGCCAGCTCACCAACGGGACAGGGGATAGATACGCAGTATTTT. This codes for CASSPTGQGIDTQYF. The chain carries TRBV18 and TRBJ2-3; 10 positions match TRBD1. The length of the CDR3 is 15 residues. Germline loops: CDR1 KGHSH, CDR2 LQKENI. V trimming: 2 bases; J trimming: 5 bases; junction bases outside the gene matches: 4.

This rearrangement joins TRBV7-2 to TRBJ2-7; D is unresolved. Trimming stripped 5 bases from V and 4 bases from J, with 15 bases between. This CDR3 contains 14 residues. Germline CDR1 and CDR2: SGHTA and FQGNSA. CDR3 DNA sequence: TGTGCCAGCAGCCTCTTAGCCCGAACATACGAGCAGTACTTC. Translated, it gives CASSLLARTYEQYF.

V gene TRBV27 combines with J gene TRBJ2-7; D not certain. Germline CDR1 reads MNHEY; CDR2 reads SMNVEV (reference sequence). V shed 5 bases and J shed 2 bases, with 7 bases lying between them. The CDR3 runs 12 residues. The CDR3 coding sequence is TGTGCCAGCAGTATAACCGCCTACGAGCAGTACTTC. Protein sequence: CASSITAYEQYF.

The J gene is TRBJ1-1, the V gene TRBV29-1; 7 nucleotides align to TRBD1. This CDR3 is 15 amino acids long. V lost 5 bases, J lost 3 bases, and 12 bases stayed unmatched. Germline assignment: CDR1 SQVTM and CDR2 ANQGSEA. The CDR3 region is CSVWATGVRYTEAFF. The CDR3 bases are TGCAGCGTTTGGGCCACAGGGGTTCGGTACACTGAAGCTTTCTTT.

This chain links TRBV2 with TRBJ1-2; D is uncertain. The CDR3 sequence is 14 residues long. Germline CDR1 is SNHLY and CDR2 is FYNNEI. V was trimmed by 2 bases and J by 4 bases, leaving 11 bases between them. The CDR3 is CASSEQVGPYGYTF. CDR3 DNA: TGTGCCAGCAGTGAACAGGTTGGGCCCTATGGCTACACCTTC.

The rearrangement uses TRBV28 and TRBJ1-2; D gene ambiguous. V gave up 2 bases and J gave up 7 bases, with 23 bases separating them. The germline V gene has CDR1 MDHEN and CDR2 SYDVKM. The CDR3 consists of 17 residues. The CDR3 reads CASSLIRPGTERGGYTF. CDR3 bases: TGTGCCAGCAGTTTAATTCGTCCAGGCACAGAGAGAGGTGGCTACACCTTC.

The chain links TRBV7-2 to TRBJ2-1; TRBD2 matches at 8 bases. This CDR3 spans 15 amino acids. V was pared by 3 bases and J by 1 base, with 2 bases of the junction left unmatched. CDR1 is SGHTA, CDR2 FQGNSA, per germline. The CDR3 nucleotides read TGTGCCAGCAGCTTCATAGCGGGATCCTACAATGAGCAGTTCTTC. It specifies CASSFIAGSYNEQFF. Variable domain in full (rest from reference TRBV7-2 and TRBJ2-1): GAGVSQSPSNKVTEKGKDVELRCDPISGHTALYWYRQSLGQGLEFLIYFQGNSAPDKSGLPSDRFSAERTGGSVSTLTIQRTQQEDSAVYLCASSFIAGSYNEQFFGPGTRLTVL.

V and J are TRBV29-1 and TRBJ1-1; D gene ambiguous. Looked up from germline, CDR1 is SQVTM and CDR2 is ANQGSEA. This CDR3 has 11 amino acids. V was trimmed by 6 bases and J by 4 bases, leaving 9 bases between them. CDR3 DNA sequence: TGCAGCGTCCAAGGAAGCACTGAAGCTTTCTTT. Encoded protein: CSVQGSTEAFF.

The chain uses TRBV19 and TRBJ2-1; 13 bases fit TRBD2. Germline assignment: CDR1 LNHDA and CDR2 SQIVND (reference sequence). V lost 10 bases and J lost 9; bases outside the gene matches: 9. The CDR3 runs 14 residues. The DNA for the CDR3 is TGTGCCACAACCGGGACTAGCGGGACTCTTGAGCAGTTCTTC. Protein: CATTGTSGTLEQFF.

This chain joins TRBV29-1 and TRBJ2-1; D tentatively fits TRBD1 or TRBD2 (5 bases each). Trimming cost V 3 bases and J 4 bases, with 13 bases left between them. The CDR3 extends over 14 amino acids. Germline loops: CDR1 SQVTM, CDR2 ANQGSEA. CDR3 in amino acids: CSVDQSGGYNEQFF. The CDR3 DNA sequence: TGCAGCGTTGATCAGTCTGGGGGATACAATGAGCAGTTCTTC.

The rearrangement uses TRBV19 and TRBJ1-1; D gene ambiguous. CDR3 length: 14 residues. Germline V gives CDR1 LNHDA, CDR2 SQIVND (reference sequence). V lost 1 base and J 4 bases, leaving 10 bases between the germline ends. The CDR3 protein is CASSIGGFGTEAFF. CDR3 DNA: TGTGCCAGTAGTATAGGAGGGTTCGGCACTGAAGCTTTCTTT.

V gene TRBV6-1 combines with J gene TRBJ2-2; D is uncertain. The germline V gene encodes CDR1 MNHNS and CDR2 SASEGT. The CDR3 has 15 amino acids. V shed 0 bases and J shed 3 bases, with 8 bases lying between them. CDR3: CASSEAGRYTGELFF. CDR3 DNA: TGTGCCAGCAGTGAAGCGGGCAGATACACCGGGGAGCTGTTTTTT.

The chain combines TRBV28 with TRBJ2-1, with D tentatively TRBD1 (7 bases). The V end was cut by 5 bases, the J end by 2 bases, with 13 bases between. The CDR3 contains 15 residues. The germline gives CDR1 MDHEN, CDR2 SYDVKM. The CDR3 loop reads CASSAAGQTYNEQFF. The CDR3, as DNA: TGTGCCAGCAGTGCCGCGGGACAGACCTACAATGAGCAGTTCTTC.

This sequence joins TRBV6-1 and TRBJ2-7; a possible D gene is TRBD1 (6 bases). Germline V lookup: CDR1 MNHNS, CDR2 SASEGT. The CDR3 totals 15 residues. V shed 2 bases and J shed 3 bases, with 14 bases lying between them. CDR3 nucleotides: TGTGCCAGCAGTGAACCGGGACATAAGAGCTACGAGCAGTACTTC. Protein product: CASSEPGHKSYEQYF.

The chain has TRBV4-1 and TRBJ2-7; possible D gene TRBD1, 6 bases. Germline CDR1 and CDR2: MGHRA and YSYEKL. The CDR3 has 16 amino acids. V was trimmed by 4 bases and J by 1 base, leaving 17 bases between them. CDR3 sequence (DNA): TGCGCCAGCAGCCCAGCAAGTTGGACAGCTTCCTACGAGCAGTACTTC. Its translation: CASSPASWTASYEQYF.

A single count supports this clone. The CDR3 DNA reads TGTGCCAGCAGCTTCATCCTCAATGAAAAACTGTTTTTT. It yields the protein CASSFILNEKLFF. This chain connects TRBV5-6 to TRBJ1-4; D gene ambiguous. V was trimmed by 2 bases and J by 5 bases, leaving 7 bases between them. This CDR3 has 13 amino acids. Looked up from germline, CDR1 is SGHDT and CDR2 is YYEEEE. Variable domain in full (rest from reference TRBV5-6 and TRBJ1-4): DAGVTQSPTHLIKTRGQQVTLRCSPKSGHDTVSWYQQALGQGPQFIFQYYEEEERQRGNFPDRFSGHQFPNYSSELNVNALLLGDSALYLCASSFILNEKLFFGSGTQLSVL.

The CDR3 bases are TGTGCCAGCAGTTTATCACAGCTGTCCAAAGAGACCCAGTACTTC. It encodes CASSLSQLSKETQYF. The chain is built from TRBV28 and TRBJ2-5, with D unclear. Deletions cut 1 base from V and 3 bases from J, with 12 bases between. This CDR3 is 15 amino acids long. Per germline, CDR1 MDHEN and CDR2 SYDVKM.